The entry that follows covers one TCR beta chain sequence. The data stem from a study of OX40 agonist ivuxolimab in advanced cancers. V gave up 7 bases and J gave up 0 bases, with 16 bases separating them. Per germline, CDR1 SGHNT and CDR2 YYREEE (reference sequence). This CDR3 is 15 amino acids long. The assay was immunoSEQ multiplex PCR, and TCRdb's table has in-frame clones only and misses some. The sample has tens of thousands of clones; 82% are singletons. The specimen was CD4+ or CD8+ T cells sorted from blood, collected in a trial of the OX40 agonist ivuxolimab. The receptor was isolated from an adult with an advanced solid tumor such as melanoma, head and neck, liver or kidney cancer. This rearrangement joins TRBV5-4 to TRBJ1-1, with D unresolved. The CDR3 DNA reads as TGTGCCAGCTCGCAAAGGACCCTCGTGAACACTGAAGCTTTCTTT. This codes for CASSQRTLVNTEAFF. Full variable domain (missing parts from reference TRBV5-4 and TRBJ1-1): ETGVTQSPTHLIKTRGQQVTLRCSSQSGHNTVSWYQQALGQGPQFIFQYYREEENGRGNFPPRFSGLQFPNYSSELNVNALELDDSALYLCASSQRTLVNTEAFFGQGTRLTVV.